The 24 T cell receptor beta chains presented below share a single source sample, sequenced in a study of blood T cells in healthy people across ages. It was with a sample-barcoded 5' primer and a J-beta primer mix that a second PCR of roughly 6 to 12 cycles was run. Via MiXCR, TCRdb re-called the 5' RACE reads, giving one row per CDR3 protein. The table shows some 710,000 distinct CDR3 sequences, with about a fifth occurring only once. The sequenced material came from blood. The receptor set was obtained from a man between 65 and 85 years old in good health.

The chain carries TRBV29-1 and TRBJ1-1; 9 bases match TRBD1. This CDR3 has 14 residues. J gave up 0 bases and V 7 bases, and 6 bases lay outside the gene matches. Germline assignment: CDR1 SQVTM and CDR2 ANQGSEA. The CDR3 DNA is TGCAGCGGTACAACAGGGGGCTTGAACACTGAAGCTTTCTTT. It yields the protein CSGTTGGLNTEAFF. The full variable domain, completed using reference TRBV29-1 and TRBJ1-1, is SAVISQKPSRDICQRGTSLTIQCQVDSQVTMMFWYRQQPGQSLTLIATANQGSEATYESGFVIDKFPISRPNLTFSTLTVSNMSPEDSSIYLCSGTTGGLNTEAFFGQGTRLTVV.

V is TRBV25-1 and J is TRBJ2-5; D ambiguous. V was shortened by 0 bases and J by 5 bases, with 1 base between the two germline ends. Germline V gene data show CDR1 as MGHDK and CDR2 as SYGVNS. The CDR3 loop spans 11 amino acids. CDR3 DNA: TGTGCCAGCAGTGAATATGAGACCCAGTACTTC. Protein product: CASSEYETQYF.

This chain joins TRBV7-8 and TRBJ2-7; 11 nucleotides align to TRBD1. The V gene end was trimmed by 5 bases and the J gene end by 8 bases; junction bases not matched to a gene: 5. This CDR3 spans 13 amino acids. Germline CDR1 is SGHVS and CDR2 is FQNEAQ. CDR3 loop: CASSQDRGRKQYF. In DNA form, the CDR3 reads TGTGCCAGCAGCCAGGACAGGGGGCGAAAGCAGTACTTC.

CDR3 region: CASSKTGDEQYF. The DNA of the CDR3 is TGCGCCAGCAGCAAGACAGGGGACGAGCAGTACTTC. The rearrangement joins TRBV5-1 to TRBJ2-7; 8 bases map to TRBD1. This CDR3 region has 12 residues. Germline CDR1 and CDR2: SGHRS and YFSETQ. Trimming cost V 4 bases and J 5 bases; bases outside gene matches: 2.

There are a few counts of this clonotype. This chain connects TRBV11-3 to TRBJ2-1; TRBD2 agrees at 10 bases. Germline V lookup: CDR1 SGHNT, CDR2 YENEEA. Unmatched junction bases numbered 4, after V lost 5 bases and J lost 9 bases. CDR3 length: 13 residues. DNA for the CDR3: TGTGCCAGCAGCGCAGCGGGGGGGCCTGAGCAGTTCTTC. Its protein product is CASSAAGGPEQFF.

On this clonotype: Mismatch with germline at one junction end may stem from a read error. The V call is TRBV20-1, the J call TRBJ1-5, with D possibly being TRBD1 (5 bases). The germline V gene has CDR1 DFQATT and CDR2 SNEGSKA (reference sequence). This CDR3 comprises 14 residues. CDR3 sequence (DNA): TGCAGTGCTAGGGGGGAAGTTAGCAATCAGCCCCTGCATTTT. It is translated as CSARGEVSNQPLHF.

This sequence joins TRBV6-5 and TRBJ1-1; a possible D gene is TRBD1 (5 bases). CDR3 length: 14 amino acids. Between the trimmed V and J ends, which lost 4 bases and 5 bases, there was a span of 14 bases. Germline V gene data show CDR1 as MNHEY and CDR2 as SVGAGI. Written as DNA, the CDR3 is TGTGCCAGCAGTTTCAAGGGGCAGGTGACTGAAGCTTTCTTT. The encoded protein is CASSFKGQVTEAFF.

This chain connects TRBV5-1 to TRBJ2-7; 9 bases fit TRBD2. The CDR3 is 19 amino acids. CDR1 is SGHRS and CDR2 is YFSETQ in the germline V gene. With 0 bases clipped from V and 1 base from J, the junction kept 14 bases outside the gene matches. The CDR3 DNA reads TGCGCCAGCAGCTTGGTCCCAGCGGGGGGACGCCACCTTTCCTACGAGCAGTACTTC. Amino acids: CASSLVPAGGRHLSYEQYF.

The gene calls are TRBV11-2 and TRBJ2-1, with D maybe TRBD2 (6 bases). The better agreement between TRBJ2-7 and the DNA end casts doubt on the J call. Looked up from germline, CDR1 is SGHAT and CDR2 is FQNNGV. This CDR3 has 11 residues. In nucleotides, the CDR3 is TGTGCCAGCAGCCCGGGGACTCCGCAGTACTTC. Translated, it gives CASSPGTPQYF.

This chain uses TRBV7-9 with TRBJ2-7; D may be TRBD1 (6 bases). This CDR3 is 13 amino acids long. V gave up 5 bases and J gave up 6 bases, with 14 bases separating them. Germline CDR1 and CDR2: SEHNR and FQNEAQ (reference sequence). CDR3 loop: CASSRGTFGEQYF. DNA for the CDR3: TGTGCCAGCAGCAGGGGGACCTTCGGCGAGCAGTACTTC. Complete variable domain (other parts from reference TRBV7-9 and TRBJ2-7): DTGVSQNPRHKITKRGQNVTFRCDPISEHNRLYWYRQTLGQGPEFLTYFQNEAQLEKSRLLSDRFSAERPKGSFSTLEIQRTEQGDSAMYLCASSRGTFGEQYFGPGTRLTVT.

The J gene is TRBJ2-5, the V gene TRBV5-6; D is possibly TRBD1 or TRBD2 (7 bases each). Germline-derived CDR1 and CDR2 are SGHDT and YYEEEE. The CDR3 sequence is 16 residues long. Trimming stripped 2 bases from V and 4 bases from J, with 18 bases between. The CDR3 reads CASSFAGTAGIETQYF. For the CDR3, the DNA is TGTGCCAGCAGCTTCGCCGGGACAGCGGGGATAGAGACCCAGTACTTC.

The CDR3 spells CASSNPRTGGEKLFF. The CDR3 nucleotides read TGTGCCAGCAGTAACCCTCGGACAGGGGGTGAAAAACTGTTTTTT. This chain uses TRBV6-6 with TRBJ1-4; 10 bases fit TRBD1. The V gene end was trimmed by 5 bases and the J gene end by 7 bases; junction bases not matched to a gene: 7. CDR1 is MNHNY and CDR2 is SVGAGI in the germline V gene (reference sequence). The CDR3 runs 15 residues.

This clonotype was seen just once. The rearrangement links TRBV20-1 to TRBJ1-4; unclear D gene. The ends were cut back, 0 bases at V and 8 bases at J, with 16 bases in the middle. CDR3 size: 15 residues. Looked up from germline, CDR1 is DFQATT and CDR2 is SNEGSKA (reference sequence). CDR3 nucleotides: TGCAGTGCTAGAGATTCGGGTCCAACGGGGGAAAAACTGTTTTTT. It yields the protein CSARDSGPTGEKLFF.

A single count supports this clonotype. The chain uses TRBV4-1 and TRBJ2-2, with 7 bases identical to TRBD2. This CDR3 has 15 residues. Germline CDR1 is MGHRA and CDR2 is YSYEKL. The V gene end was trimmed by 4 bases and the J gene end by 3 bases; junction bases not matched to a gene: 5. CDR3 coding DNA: TGCGCCAGCAGCCCCGCGGGGGATCACACCGGGGAGCTGTTTTTT. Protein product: CASSPAGDHTGELFF.

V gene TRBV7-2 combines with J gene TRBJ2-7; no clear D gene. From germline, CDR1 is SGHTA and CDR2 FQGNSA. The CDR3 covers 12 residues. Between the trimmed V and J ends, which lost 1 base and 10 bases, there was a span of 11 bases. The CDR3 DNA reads TGTGCCAGCAGCTTAGAAGTAGGCCTCCAGTACTTC. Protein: CASSLEVGLQYF.

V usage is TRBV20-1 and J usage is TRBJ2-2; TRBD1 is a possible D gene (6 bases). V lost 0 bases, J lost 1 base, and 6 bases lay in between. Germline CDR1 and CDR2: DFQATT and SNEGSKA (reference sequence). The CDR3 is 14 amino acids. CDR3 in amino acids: CSAREDRNTGELFF. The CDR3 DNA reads TGCAGTGCTAGAGAGGACAGGAACACCGGGGAGCTGTTTTTT.

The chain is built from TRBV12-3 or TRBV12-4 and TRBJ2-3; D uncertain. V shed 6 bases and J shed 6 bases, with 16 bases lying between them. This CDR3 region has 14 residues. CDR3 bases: TGTGCCAGCAGCCCGACCGTACTGGGGGATACGCAGTATTTT. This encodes CASSPTVLGDTQYF.

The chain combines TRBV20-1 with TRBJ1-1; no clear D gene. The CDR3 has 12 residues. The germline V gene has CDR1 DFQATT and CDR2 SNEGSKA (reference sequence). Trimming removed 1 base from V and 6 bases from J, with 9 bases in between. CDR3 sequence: CSARVIAPEAFF. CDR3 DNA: TGCAGTGCTAGAGTGATAGCCCCTGAAGCTTTCTTT.

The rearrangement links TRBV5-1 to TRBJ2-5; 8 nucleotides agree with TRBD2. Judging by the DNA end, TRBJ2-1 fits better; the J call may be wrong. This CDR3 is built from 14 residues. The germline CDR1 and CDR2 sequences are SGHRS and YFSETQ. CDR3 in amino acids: CASSLTAGVAEQFF. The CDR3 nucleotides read TGCGCCAGCAGCTTGACAGCGGGGGTCGCTGAGCAGTTCTTC.

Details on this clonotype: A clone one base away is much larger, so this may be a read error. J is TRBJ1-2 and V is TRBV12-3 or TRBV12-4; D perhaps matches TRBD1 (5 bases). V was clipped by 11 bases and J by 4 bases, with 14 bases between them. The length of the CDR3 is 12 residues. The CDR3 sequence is CACRQDIYGYTF. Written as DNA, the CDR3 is TGTGCCTGCCGCCAGGACATCTATGGCTACACCTTC.

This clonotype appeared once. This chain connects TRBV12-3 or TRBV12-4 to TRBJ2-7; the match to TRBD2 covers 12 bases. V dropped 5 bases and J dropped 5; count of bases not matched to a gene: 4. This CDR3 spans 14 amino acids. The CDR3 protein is CASSRLAGAHEQYF. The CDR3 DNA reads TGTGCCAGCAGTCGACTAGCGGGGGCCCACGAGCAGTACTTC.

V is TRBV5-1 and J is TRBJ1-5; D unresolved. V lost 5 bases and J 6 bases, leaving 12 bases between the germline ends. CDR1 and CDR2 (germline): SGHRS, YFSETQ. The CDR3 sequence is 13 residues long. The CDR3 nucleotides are TGCGCCAGCAGTACCGGCCCCCGTCAGCCCCAGCATTTT. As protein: CASSTGPRQPQHF.

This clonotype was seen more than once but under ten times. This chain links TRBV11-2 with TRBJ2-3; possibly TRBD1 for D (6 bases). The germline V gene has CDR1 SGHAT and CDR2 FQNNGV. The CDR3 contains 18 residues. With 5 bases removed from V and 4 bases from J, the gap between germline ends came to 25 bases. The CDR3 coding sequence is TGTGCCAGCAGCACTCCTGACAGGCTCCGGTTTTGGGCAGATACGCAGTATTTT. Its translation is CASSTPDRLRFWADTQYF.

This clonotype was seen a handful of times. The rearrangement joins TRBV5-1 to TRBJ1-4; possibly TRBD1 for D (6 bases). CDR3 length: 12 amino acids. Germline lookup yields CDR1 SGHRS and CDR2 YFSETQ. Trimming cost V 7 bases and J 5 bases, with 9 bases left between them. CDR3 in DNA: TGCGCCAGCGGAGGGGGAAATGAAAAACTGTTTTTT. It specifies CASGGGNEKLFF.